This T cell receptor beta chain was profiled in a study of tumor-infiltrating lymphocytes in glioblastoma multiforme (dated by TCRdb to 2015 to 2018). For the wider study: To test whether intratumoral genomic heterogeneity fosters TIL diversity, the study jointly examined somatic mutations, TIL diversity and immune response activity. Overall results and qualifications from the work: Because T cells carry unequal numbers of TCR transcripts, RNA-based TCR sequencing may distort clone frequencies. The authors noted that sorting T cells into functional subsets, which was not done in this study, would be a future improvement. Generalizability is limited because the TCR and somatic mutation analysis included only one glioblastoma patient.

The AllPrep DNA/RNA mini kit was used to purify genomic DNA and total RNA simultaneously from each of the nine to ten tumor samples. All RNA had OD 260/280 ratios above 1.9 and RNA integrity numbers above 6.5. From its first to its last residue, the CDR3 has 15 amino acids. CDR3 DNA is the only sequence kept; it has 45 bases, read in frame from the first base. The germline V gene (reference sequence) yields GTSNPN for CDR1 and SVGIG for CDR2. A distance of 18 bases separates the germline ends of V and J, which lose 2 bases and 7 bases respectively. A modified ARM-PCR protocol with multiple V-beta primers and a C-beta primer was used to build TCRB libraries from RNA via three nested multiplex PCR rounds. ProtoScript II Reverse Transcriptase and a C-beta primer were used to synthesize TCRB-specific cDNA from about 0.5 ug total RNA. The description of the TCRB libraries did not include any unique molecular identifiers. In the third PCR, barcodes and adapters were added over 25 cycles using Deep VentR (exo-) polymerase, and bands of 250-500 bp were then gel purified. An Illumina HiSeq 2500 generating 250 bp paired-end reads was used to sequence the TCRB libraries. The source study handled its data this way. Reads were cleaned with Trimmomatic, merged with FLASH, assigned V, D and J segments with MiGEC, and analyzed with VDJtools. Repertoire diversity was quantified with the Shannon-Wiener diversity index calculated using VDJtools. TCRdb reanalyzed the raw reads on its own, using fastp at Q25 for trimming and MiXCR for clone calling, and kept in-frame beta chains. When rows share a CDR3 protein, they turn into one entry using the most common DNA and genes. These V and J calls rely on TCRdb rather than the paper's analysis. This sample has roughly 10,000 distinct CDR3 sequences in its table, and just over 65% of those were observed once. Jointly, the top ten make up about 30% of the sample.

A word on this clonotype: What antigen it recognizes has not been identified. Given the absence of the conserved phenylalanine or tryptophan at the CDR3 end, a read error is likely.

Sequencing was carried out using brain tumor tissue. The TCR originated in a male donor with glioblastoma. The sequence is built from TRBV30 and TRBJ2-1, with an unclear D gene assignment. In nucleotides, the sequence is TGTGCCTGGAGTCTAAAGGAGTTCATAGATAATGAGCAGTTCCTC. It specifies CAWSLKEFIDNEQFL.